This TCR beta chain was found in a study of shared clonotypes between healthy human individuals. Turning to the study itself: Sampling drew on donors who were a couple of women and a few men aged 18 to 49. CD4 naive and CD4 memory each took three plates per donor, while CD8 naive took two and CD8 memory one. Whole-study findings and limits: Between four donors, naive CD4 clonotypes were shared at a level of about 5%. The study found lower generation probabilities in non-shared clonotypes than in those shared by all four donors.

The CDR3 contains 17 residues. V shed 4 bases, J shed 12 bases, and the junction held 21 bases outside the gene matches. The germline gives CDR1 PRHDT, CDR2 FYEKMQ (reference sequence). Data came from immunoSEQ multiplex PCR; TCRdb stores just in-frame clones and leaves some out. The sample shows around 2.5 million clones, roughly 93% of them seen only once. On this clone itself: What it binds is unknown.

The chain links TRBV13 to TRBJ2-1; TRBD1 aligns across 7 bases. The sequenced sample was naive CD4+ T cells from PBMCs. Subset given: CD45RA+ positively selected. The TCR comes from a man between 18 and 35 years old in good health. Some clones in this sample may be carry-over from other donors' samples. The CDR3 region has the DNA TGTGCCAGCAGCTCAAGAATCCCGGGACAGCGCCGTCACGGGCAGTTCTTC. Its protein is CASSSRIPGQRRHGQFF. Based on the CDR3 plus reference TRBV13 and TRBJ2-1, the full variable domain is AAGVIQSPRHLIKEKRETATLKCYPIPRHDTVYWYQQGPGQDPQFLISFYEKMQSDKGSIPDRFSAQQFSDYHSELNMSSLELGDSALYFCASSSRIPGQRRHGQFFGPGTRLTVL.